Listed below are T cell receptor beta chains from one sample, sequenced in a study of blood T cell repertoires in COVID-19. Clones were sequenced by immunoSEQ multiplex PCR, and TCRdb holds only the in-frame ones, with some missing. The data show about 670,000 clones, 85% to 90% seen once. Sequenced sample: peripheral blood. The source of these receptors is a young woman with acute or convalescent COVID-19. CDR3s include the opening cysteine and the closing phenylalanine or tryptophan. The D gene is left open where the match is weak. Clone sizes are given selectively: once, few, many, or a class where the clone is expanded.

>TRBD1|TRBV6-4|once|TRBJ2-7
TGTGCCAGCAGTGAGGAACACGGACAGGGCTTGGAGCAGTACTTC
CASSEEHGQGLEQYF
>NA|TRBV19|NA|TRBJ2-2
TGTGCCAGTAGTAGCCCCCAGGGTGCCGGGGAGCTGTTTTTT
CASSSPQGAGELFF
>NA|TRBV13|NA|TRBJ1-3
TGTGCCAGCAGCTCCAGGGATGGTGGAAACACCATATATTTT
CASSSRDGGNTIYF
>TRBD1|TRBV6-2/TRBV6-3|NA|TRBJ2-5
TGTGCCAGCAGTTCCGGGACAGGGGGTTACCAAGAGACCCAGTACTTC
CASSSGTGGYQETQYF
>NA|TRBV2|once|TRBJ1-2
TGTGCCAGCAGTCCGGTGGGACATGTTTTCTATGGCTACACCTTC
CASSPVGHVFYGYTF
>TRBD1|TRBV7-9|NA|TRBJ1-2
TGTGCCAGCAGCGACAGGGAATCTAACTATGGCTACACCTTC
CASSDRESNYGYTF
>TRBD1|TRBV4-2|NA|TRBJ2-5
TGTGCCACCCGTGGGGGACAGGGGCCCCAAGAGACCCAGTACTTC
CATRGGQGPQETQYF
>NA|TRBV5-6|NA|TRBJ1-2
TGTGCCAGCAGCTTGGGGGGCGGTGCCCTCTATGGCTACACCTTC
CASSLGGGALYGYTF
>NA|TRBV21-1|NA|TRBJ1-1
TGTGCCAGCAGCCCCCGAGGGACAGGGGCGAACACTGAAGCTTTCTTT
CASSPRGTGANTEAFF
>TRBD1|TRBV7-9|NA|TRBJ1-1
TGTGCCAGCAGGAAGGACAGGGCAGCTGAAGCTTTCTTT
CASRKDRAAEAFF
>NA|TRBV7-9|NA|TRBJ1-5
TGTGCCAGCAGCCACGATGGTCCCCCGAGCCAGCCCCAGCATTTT
CASSHDGPPSQPQHF
>NA|TRBV3-1/TRBV3-2|once|TRBJ1-2
TGTGCCAGCAGCCAAGAGGCAACGGGGGGCTACACCTTC
CASSQEATGGYTF
>TRBD2|TRBV4-2|NA|TRBJ2-7
TGTGCCAGCAGCCAAGATCTGGGACTAGCGGGGTTGTACGAGCAGTACTTC
CASSQDLGLAGLYEQYF
>NA|TRBV11-2|NA|TRBJ2-2
TGTGCCAGCAGCTTAAGAAGGCAGGGGCCTAACACCGGGGAGCTGTTTTTT
CASSLRRQGPNTGELFF
>NA|TRBV9|NA|TRBJ1-2
TGTGCCAGCACGGGGGGAAGGGAGTTCGGCTACACCTTC
CASTGGREFGYTF
>TRBD1|TRBV5-1|NA|TRBJ2-2
TGCGCCAGCAGCTCCCAAGTAACAGGGGGCACCGGGGAGCTGTTTTTT
CASSSQVTGGTGELFF
>NA|TRBV7-9|NA|TRBJ2-3
TGTGCCAGCAGCTTAGATCAGGGAATCACAGATACGCAGTATTTT
CASSLDQGITDTQYF
>NA|TRBV21-1|NA|TRBJ1-4
TGTGCCAGCACTACGGGGGAGGGGAATGAAAAACTGTTTTTT
CASTTGEGNEKLFF
>NA|TRBV9|NA|TRBJ1-2
TGTGCCAGCAGTGAACTTACCCAGGGGGGCTACACCTTC
CASSELTQGGYTF
>TRBD1|TRBV29-1|NA|TRBJ2-7
TGCAGCGTTGAAGGGACAGGGGGCTACGAGCAGTACTTC
CSVEGTGGYEQYF
>NA|TRBV27|NA|TRBJ1-2
TGTGCCAGCAGCCCCGCGGGACTGCCTCTGGCTTATGGCTACACCTTC
CASSPAGLPLAYGYTF
>NA|TRBV29-1|NA|TRBJ1-1
TGCAGCGTTGAGGAGTCAGGGGTTGAAGCTTTCTTT
CSVEESGVEAFF
>TRBD2|TRBV24-1|NA|TRBJ2-2
TGTGCCACCAGTGATTTTACTAGCGGGGGCACCGGGGAGCTGTTTTTT
CATSDFTSGGTGELFF
>TRBD1|TRBV3-1/TRBV3-2|NA|TRBJ1-1
TGTGCCAGCAGCGCCACAGGGGTCACTGAAGCTTTCTTT
CASSATGVTEAFF
>TRBD2|TRBV19|NA|TRBJ2-7
TGTGCCAGTACCCTTAAGCCGGGACTAGGGTACGAGCAGTACTTC
CASTLKPGLGYEQYF
>NA|TRBV27|NA|TRBJ1-1
TGTGCCAGCATATCTTATGGTCCGATTCGGGCTGAAGCTTTCTTT
CASISYGPIRAEAFF
>TRBD1|TRBV14|NA|TRBJ2-1
TGTGCCAGCAGCCACCCCGGGACAGGATTCTACAATGAGCAGTTCTTC
CASSHPGTGFYNEQFF
>TRBD1|TRBV30|NA|TRBJ1-2
TGTGCCTGGACGACAGGGTTTGGCTACACCTTC
CAWTTGFGYTF
>NA|TRBV5-1|NA|TRBJ2-3
TGCGCCAGCAGCTTGGCGGGGAGCTCGACAGATACGCAGTATTTT
CASSLAGSSTDTQYF
>NA|TRBV7-2|NA|TRBJ2-1
TGTGCCAGCTGCGTCAACCGGGACAATGAGCAGTTCTTC
CASCVNRDNEQFF
>NA|TRBV30|NA|TRBJ1-6
TGTGCCTGGTCCAACGAGGAGGTTGTCAATTCACCCCTCCACTTT
CAWSNEEVVNSPLHF
>NA|TRBV3-1/TRBV3-2|NA|TRBJ2-1
TGTGCCAGCAGCCAAGGGTTAGCGCAGTACAATGAGCAGTTCTTC
CASSQGLAQYNEQFF
>NA|TRBV2|NA|TRBJ1-1
TGTGCCAGCAGTTTTGACAGCCAACCAAACACTGAAGCTTTCTTT
CASSFDSQPNTEAFF
>TRBD1|TRBV3-1/TRBV3-2|NA|TRBJ1-3
TGTGCCAGCAGCCAAATTCCACAGGGGGCGGCGGGAAACACCATATATTTT
CASSQIPQGAAGNTIYF
>NA|TRBV7-2|NA|TRBJ2-7
TGTGCCAGCAGCTTCAGTGCTAGCTCCTACGAGCAGTACTTC
CASSFSASSYEQYF
>TRBD1|TRBV5-6|NA|TRBJ2-4
TGTGCCAGCAGCGACGGGACAGGTCTAGCCAAAAACATTCAGTACTTC
CASSDGTGLAKNIQYF
>TRBD1|TRBV5-4|once|TRBJ1-2
TGTGCCAGCAGACTGGCTAGGGGGCAGGGTGGCTACACCTTC
CASRLARGQGGYTF
>TRBD1|TRBV24-1|NA|TRBJ1-1
TGTGCCACCAGTGACCGACAGGGGACTGAAGCTTTCTTT
CATSDRQGTEAFF
>TRBD1|TRBV6-5|NA|TRBJ2-7
TGTGCCAGCAGTTCGCAATCGACAGGGGGCTCCTACGAGCAGTACTTC
CASSSQSTGGSYEQYF
>NA|TRBV27|NA|TRBJ2-1
TGTGCCAGCAGTCCGACAGGGACTTTTTGGTTCTTC
CASSPTGTFWFF
>TRBD2|TRBV6-2/TRBV6-3|NA|TRBJ2-3
TGTGCCAGCAGTCCAGGACTAGCCACAGATACGCAGTATTTT
CASSPGLATDTQYF
>NA|TRBV19|NA|TRBJ2-6
TGTGCCAGTGGACACGTTGGAGGGGCCAACGTCCTGACTTTC
CASGHVGGANVLTF
>NA|TRBV7-9|NA|TRBJ2-7
TGTGCCAGCAGCCCTATAACCTACGAGCAGTACTTC
CASSPITYEQYF
>TRBD1|TRBV25-1|NA|TRBJ2-5
TGTGCCAGCAGTGAAACCGGGACAGGAGGGCGGCAGACCCAGTACTTC
CASSETGTGGRQTQYF
>TRBD1|TRBV6-5|NA|TRBJ1-1
TGTGCCAGCAGTATTGCACCCCAGGGGGCGAATGAAGCTTTCTTT
CASSIAPQGANEAFF
>NA|TRBV7-6|NA|TRBJ1-1
TGTGCCAGCAACCAACAGGTCGGGACTGAAGCTTTCTTT
CASNQQVGTEAFF
>NA|TRBV10-3|once|TRBJ1-3
TGTGCCATCAGTGTGGGGGGACTGAGTGGAAACACCATATATTTT
CAISVGGLSGNTIYF
>NA|TRBV5-4|once|TRBJ1-2
TGTGCCAGCAGCTCTCAGGGATTGGGGGGCTATGGCTACACCTTC
CASSSQGLGGYGYTF
>NA|TRBV9|NA|TRBJ1-3
TGTGCCAGCAGCAACCCTCTCCGGGGCTCTGGAAACACCATATATTTT
CASSNPLRGSGNTIYF
>NA|TRBV5-4|NA|TRBJ2-3
TGTGCCAGCAGCAGCTTATTAGGCGGGGACACAGATACGCAGTATTTT
CASSSLLGGDTDTQYF
>TRBD1|TRBV2|NA|TRBJ2-1
TGTGCCAGCAGTAGGGACCCCGGGACAGTTATATACAATGAGCAGTTCTTC
CASSRDPGTVIYNEQFF
>NA|TRBV28|NA|TRBJ2-5
TGTGCCAGCAGTTTATGGAGGGAAGAGACCCAGTACTTC
CASSLWREETQYF
>TRBD1|TRBV4-1|few|TRBJ1-2
TGCGCCAGCAGCCAAGCGGACAGGGGCGACTACACCTTC
CASSQADRGDYTF
>NA|TRBV24-1|once|TRBJ2-3
TGTGCCACCAGTGATCCGGGATACATGGTGGGAGATACGCAGTATTTT
CATSDPGYMVGDTQYF
>NA|TRBV7-3|NA|TRBJ2-1
TGTGCCAGCAGCCCAGACGGAGGTACCCACAATGAGCAGTTCTTC
CASSPDGGTHNEQFF